The rows below give T cell receptor beta chains drawn from one sample of a study of identical twins. TCRdb independently ran MiXCR on the 5' RACE reads; one entry per CDR3 protein. In the table there are 400,000 to 500,000 distinct CDR3 sequences, around an eighth of which are singletons. These data also formed part of another study, on yellow fever vaccine responses in identical twins.

Sequencing used CD4+ T cells sorted from blood. These receptors came from a woman aged 18-29 years in good health. Each CDR3 is given with its conserved first and last residue. The order of the fields is clone size, J gene, V gene, D gene, CDR3 protein, CDR3 DNA. The D gene is left open where the match is weak. Size values are once, few and many counts, or a class for expanded clones, and some rows have none.

size: NA; J: TRBJ2-1; V: TRBV7-2; D: TRBD2; CDR3: CASSFEGTSGDDEQFF; DNA: TGTGCCAGCAGCTTCGAAGGGACTAGCGGGGACGATGAGCAGTTCTTC
size: NA; J: TRBJ2-2; V: TRBV28; D: NA; CDR3: CASWSGVIAGELFF; DNA: TGTGCCAGCTGGTCGGGGGTTATCGCCGGGGAGCTGTTTTTT
size: NA; J: TRBJ2-1; V: TRBV7-9; D: TRBD1; CDR3: CASIADRAYNEQFF; DNA: TGTGCCAGCATTGCCGACAGGGCCTACAATGAGCAGTTCTTC
size: NA; J: TRBJ1-6; V: TRBV27; D: NA; CDR3: CASGARVNSPLHF; DNA: TGTGCCAGCGGGGCGCGTGTGAATTCACCCCTCCACTTT
size: NA; J: TRBJ2-5; V: TRBV27; D: TRBD2; CDR3: CASSTSSGPYQTQYF; DNA: TGTGCCAGCAGTACATCTAGCGGACCCTACCAGACCCAGTACTTC
size: few; J: TRBJ2-1; V: TRBV15; D: TRBD1; CDR3: CATSKGTGANEQFF; DNA: TGTGCCACCAGCAAAGGGACAGGGGCGAATGAGCAGTTCTTC
size: few; J: TRBJ2-1; V: TRBV4-3; D: TRBD2; CDR3: CASNDGLAGVGEQFF; DNA: TGCGCCAGCAACGACGGACTAGCGGGAGTGGGAGAGCAGTTCTTC
size: many; J: TRBJ2-7; V: TRBV20-1; D: TRBD2; CDR3: CSASSGIYEQYF; DNA: TGCAGTGCCTCTAGCGGAATCTACGAGCAGTACTTC
size: many; J: TRBJ1-6; V: TRBV2; D: NA; CDR3: CASSESQHNSPLHF; DNA: TGTGCCAGCAGTGAGAGCCAGCATAATTCACCCCTCCACTTT
size: NA; J: TRBJ2-2; V: TRBV12-3/TRBV12-4; D: TRBD2; CDR3: CTFSRGLASEPGTGELFF; DNA: TGTACCTTCAGTCGGGGACTAGCCTCTGAACCGGGAACCGGGGAGCTGTTTTTT
size: NA; J: TRBJ2-1; V: TRBV7-3; D: NA; CDR3: CASSPGTDSYNEQFF; DNA: TGTGCCAGCAGCCCCGGGACTGACTCCTACAATGAGCAGTTCTTC
size: few; J: TRBJ1-4; V: TRBV10-3; D: NA; CDR3: CAISESISATNEKLFF; DNA: TGTGCCATCAGTGAGTCGATCAGTGCAACTAATGAAAAACTGTTTTTT
size: few; J: TRBJ2-1; V: TRBV10-1; D: NA; CDR3: CASSERLGRNEQFF; DNA: TGCGCCAGCAGTGAGAGGTTAGGTCGGAATGAGCAGTTCTTC
size: NA; J: TRBJ2-3; V: TRBV5-6; D: NA; CDR3: CASSGGDRILTDTQYF; DNA: TGTGCCAGCAGCGGGGGCGACAGGATACTCACAGATACGCAGTATTTT
size: NA; J: TRBJ2-1; V: TRBV6-2/TRBV6-3; D: TRBD2; CDR3: CVTQNSGSPNEQFF; DNA: TGTGTCACACAAAATAGCGGGAGTCCGAATGAGCAGTTCTTC
size: NA; J: TRBJ1-1; V: TRBV5-1; D: NA; CDR3: CASSLAGQRNTEAFF; DNA: TGCGCCAGCAGCTTGGCAGGGCAGAGGAACACTGAAGCTTTCTTT
size: few; J: TRBJ2-1; V: TRBV28; D: NA; CDR3: CASSWVEEQFF; DNA: TGTGCCAGCAGTTGGGTAGAAGAGCAGTTCTTC
size: many; J: TRBJ2-5; V: TRBV12-3/TRBV12-4; D: NA; CDR3: CASSLLLLQETQYF; DNA: TGTGCCAGCAGTTTATTACTTCTACAAGAGACCCAGTACTTC
size: few; J: TRBJ2-7; V: TRBV11-2; D: TRBD1; CDR3: CASSLVFSGTARVYEQYF; DNA: TGTGCCAGCAGCTTAGTATTTTCCGGGACAGCAAGGGTCTACGAGCAGTACTTC
size: NA; J: TRBJ2-7; V: TRBV9; D: TRBD2; CDR3: CASSVSVAGAYEQYF; DNA: TGTGCCAGCAGCGTGAGCGTAGCGGGGGCTTACGAGCAGTACTTC
size: many; J: TRBJ2-5; V: TRBV5-1; D: TRBD2; CDR3: CASSLLLAGPETQYF; DNA: TGCGCCAGCAGCTTGCTACTAGCGGGGCCAGAGACCCAGTACTTC
size: NA; J: TRBJ1-2; V: TRBV20-1; D: NA; CDR3: CSARDQGTHYGYTF; DNA: TGCAGTGCTAGAGATCAGGGGACTCACTATGGCTACACCTTC
size: few; J: TRBJ2-1; V: TRBV5-1; D: TRBD2; CDR3: CACNGGAPTYNEQFF; DNA: TGCGCCTGCAACGGGGGGGCGCCGACCTACAATGAGCAGTTTTTC
size: NA; J: TRBJ2-7; V: TRBV5-4; D: NA; CDR3: CASSQPLREGHEQYF; DNA: TGTGCCAGCAGTCAACCCCTGAGAGAGGGCCACGAGCAGTACTTC
size: few; J: TRBJ1-1; V: TRBV7-2; D: NA; CDR3: CASSIRQASMNTEAFF; DNA: TGTGCCAGCAGCATCCGACAGGCCTCTATGAACACTGAAGCTTTCTTT
size: NA; J: TRBJ2-7; V: TRBV6-2/TRBV6-3; D: TRBD1; CDR3: CASSYRTGPYEQYF; DNA: TGTGCCAGCAGTTACCGGACAGGGCCCTACGAGCAGTACTTC
size: few; J: TRBJ2-3; V: TRBV6-5; D: TRBD2; CDR3: CASSYRGGTTDTQYF; DNA: TGTGCCAGCAGTTACCGGGGAGGGACCACAGATACGCAGTATTTT
size: NA; J: TRBJ1-6; V: TRBV3-1; D: NA; CDR3: CASRTANSPLHF; DNA: TGTGCCAGCAGAACAGCTAATTCACCCCTCCACTTT
size: few; J: TRBJ2-7; V: TRBV20-1; D: NA; CDR3: CSATKTGAYEQYF; DNA: TGCAGTGCTACTAAGACAGGAGCCTACGAGCAGTACTTC
size: many; J: TRBJ2-1; V: TRBV5-6; D: TRBD2; CDR3: CASSMGLAGGYNEQFF; DNA: TGTGCCAGCAGCATGGGACTAGCGGGAGGTTACAATGAGCAGTTCTTC
size: many; J: TRBJ2-3; V: TRBV12-3/TRBV12-4; D: NA; CDR3: CASSFQKGWSTDTQYF; DNA: TGTGCCAGCAGTTTCCAGAAGGGATGGTCCACAGATACGCAGTATTTT
size: NA; J: TRBJ2-7; V: TRBV20-1; D: NA; CDR3: CSARDFGRGPYEQYF; DNA: TGCAGTGCTAGAGATTTTGGACGGGGACCCTACGAGCAGTACTTC